This TCR beta chain was observed in a study of cytomegalovirus exposure and HLA in healthy donors. Points from the study as a whole: Roughly even sequencing depth across donors was the assumption behind the presence/absence analyses. Further analysis, carried out later, found HLA-associated TCR beta chains more clonally expanded than equally common other chains. Analysis was carried out at a later point, and it linked a missense DCLRE1C variant to TCR beta V- and J-gene trimming. Confirmation in vitro established that a few CMV-associated chains were specific for CMV antigens.

It was with 60 Vbeta and 13 Jbeta primers that the PCR ran. Using immunoSEQ multiplex PCR, the repertoire was profiled, and TCRdb retains in-frame clones only, with some absent. The sample has about 160,000 clones, less than 85% seen once. The CDR3 is made up of 17 amino acids. CDR1 and CDR2 (germline): SGHNT, YYREEE (reference sequence). The trim removed 2 bases at V and 1 base at J, leaving 5 bases unmatched. With respect to this clone: What it binds is unknown.

The chain is built from TRBV5-4 and TRBJ1-3, with 11 bases identical to TRBD1. The sample was PBMCs. The clonotype was recovered from a middle-aged man in good health and CMV-seronegative. CDR3 bases: TGTGCCAGCAGCTTCAGGACAGGGGGCACTTCTGGAAACACCATATATTTT. This codes for CASSFRTGGTSGNTIYF.